Detailed here is one T cell receptor beta chain. This sample stems from a study of blood T cell repertoires in COVID-19. About the research overall: Material from acute and convalescent COVID-19 was sourced from the United States, Italy and Spain.

CDR1 is SGHAT and CDR2 is FQNNGV in the germline V gene. Trimming took off 4 bases at V and 4 bases at J, with 13 bases between the two ends. The length of the CDR3 is 14 residues. Seattle cases were enrolled at active infection and followed longitudinally. TCRdb keeps only in-frame clones here, not all; method: immunoSEQ multiplex PCR. The data show around 50,000 clones, around 90% seen once. This receptor was taken from an elderly woman with COVID-19, enrolled during active disease. Specimen: peripheral blood. The chain combines TRBV11-2 with TRBJ1-2, with a weak D call TRBD1 (5 bases). The CDR3 here is CASSSLRAVYGYTF. CDR3 in DNA: TGTGCCAGCAGCTCGCTCAGGGCAGTCTATGGCTACACCTTC.